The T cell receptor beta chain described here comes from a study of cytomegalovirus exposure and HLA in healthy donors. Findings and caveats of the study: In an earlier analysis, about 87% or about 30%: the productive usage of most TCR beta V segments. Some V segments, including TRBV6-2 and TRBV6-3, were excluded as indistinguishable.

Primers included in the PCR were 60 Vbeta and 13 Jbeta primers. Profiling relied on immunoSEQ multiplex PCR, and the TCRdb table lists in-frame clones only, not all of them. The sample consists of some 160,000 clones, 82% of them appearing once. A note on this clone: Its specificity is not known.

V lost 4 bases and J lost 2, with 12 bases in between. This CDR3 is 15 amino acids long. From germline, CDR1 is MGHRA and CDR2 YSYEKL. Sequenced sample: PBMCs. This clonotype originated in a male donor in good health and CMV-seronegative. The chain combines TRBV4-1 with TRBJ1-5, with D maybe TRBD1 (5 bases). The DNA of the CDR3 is TGCGCCAGCAGCCTAACCGGAGGGGGCAATCAGCCCCAGCATTTT. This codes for CASSLTGGGNQPQHF.